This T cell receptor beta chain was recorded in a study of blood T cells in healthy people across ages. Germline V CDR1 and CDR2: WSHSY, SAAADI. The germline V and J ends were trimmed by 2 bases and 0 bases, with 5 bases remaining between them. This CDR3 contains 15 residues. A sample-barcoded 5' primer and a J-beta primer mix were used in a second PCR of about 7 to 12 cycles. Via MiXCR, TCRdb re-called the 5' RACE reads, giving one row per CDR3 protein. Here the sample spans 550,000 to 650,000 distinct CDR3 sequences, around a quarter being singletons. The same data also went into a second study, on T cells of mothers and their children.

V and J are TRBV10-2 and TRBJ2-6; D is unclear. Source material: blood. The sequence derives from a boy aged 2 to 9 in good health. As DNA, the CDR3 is TGCGCCAGCAGTGAGAGGGACTCTGGGGCCAACGTCCTGACTTTC. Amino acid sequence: CASSERDSGANVLTF.